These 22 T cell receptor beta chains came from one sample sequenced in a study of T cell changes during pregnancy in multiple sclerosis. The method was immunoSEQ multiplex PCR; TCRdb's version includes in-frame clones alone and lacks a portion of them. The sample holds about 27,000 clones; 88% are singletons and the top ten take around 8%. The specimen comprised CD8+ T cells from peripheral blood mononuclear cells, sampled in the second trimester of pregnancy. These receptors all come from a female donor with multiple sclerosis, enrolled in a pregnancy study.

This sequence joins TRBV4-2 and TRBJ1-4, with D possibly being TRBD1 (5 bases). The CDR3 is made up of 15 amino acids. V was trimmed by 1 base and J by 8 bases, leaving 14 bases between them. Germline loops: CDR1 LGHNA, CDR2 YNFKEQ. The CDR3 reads CASSQGSRAREKLFF. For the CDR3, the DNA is TGTGCCAGCAGCCAAGGGAGCAGGGCGAGGGAAAAACTGTTTTTT.

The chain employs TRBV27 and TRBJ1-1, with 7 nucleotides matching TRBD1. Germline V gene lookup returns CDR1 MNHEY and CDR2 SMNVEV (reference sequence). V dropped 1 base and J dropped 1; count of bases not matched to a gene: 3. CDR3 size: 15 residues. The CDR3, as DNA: TGTGCCAGCAGTTTATTGAGGGGGCGGAACACTGAAGCTTTCTTT. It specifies CASSLLRGRNTEAFF.

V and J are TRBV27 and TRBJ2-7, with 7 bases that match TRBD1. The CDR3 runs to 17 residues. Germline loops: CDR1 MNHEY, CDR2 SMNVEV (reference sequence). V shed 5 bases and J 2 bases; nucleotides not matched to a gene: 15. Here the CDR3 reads CASSPDPPTGDPYEQYF. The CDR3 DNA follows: TGTGCCAGCAGTCCAGACCCCCCTACAGGGGACCCCTACGAGCAGTACTTC.

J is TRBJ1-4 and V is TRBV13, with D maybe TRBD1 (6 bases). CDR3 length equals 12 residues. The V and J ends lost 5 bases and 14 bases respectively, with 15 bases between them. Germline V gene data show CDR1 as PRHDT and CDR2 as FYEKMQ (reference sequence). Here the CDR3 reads CASSPLEGGLFF. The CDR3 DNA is TGTGCCAGCAGCCCCTTAGAGGGGGGGCTGTTTTTT.

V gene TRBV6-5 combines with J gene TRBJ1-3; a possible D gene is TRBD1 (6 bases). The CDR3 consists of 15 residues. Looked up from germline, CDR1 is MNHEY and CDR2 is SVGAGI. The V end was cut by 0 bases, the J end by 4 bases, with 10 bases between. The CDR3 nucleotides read TGTGCCAGCAGTTACTCCGGGACACGCGGAAACACCATATATTTT. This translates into CASSYSGTRGNTIYF.

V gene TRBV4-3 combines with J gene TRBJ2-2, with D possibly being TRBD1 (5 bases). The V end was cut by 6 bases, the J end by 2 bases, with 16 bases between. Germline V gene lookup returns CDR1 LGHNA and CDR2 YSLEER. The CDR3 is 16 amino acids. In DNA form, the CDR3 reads TGCGCCAGCAGTCTTCTTGGGGCCGATAACACCGGGGAGCTGTTTTTT. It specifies CASSLLGADNTGELFF.

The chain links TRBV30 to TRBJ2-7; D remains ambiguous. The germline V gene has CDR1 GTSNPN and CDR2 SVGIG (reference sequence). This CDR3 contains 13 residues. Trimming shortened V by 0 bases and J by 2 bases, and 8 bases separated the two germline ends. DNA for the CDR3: TGTGCCTGGAGTGTAGACTCCGCCTACGAGCAGTACTTC. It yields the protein CAWSVDSAYEQYF.

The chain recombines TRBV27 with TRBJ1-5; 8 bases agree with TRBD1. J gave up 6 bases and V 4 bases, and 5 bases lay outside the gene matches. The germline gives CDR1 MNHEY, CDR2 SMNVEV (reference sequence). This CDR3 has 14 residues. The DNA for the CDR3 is TGTGCCAGCAGTTCATCAGGGGGCGGTCAGCCCCAGCATTTT. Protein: CASSSSGGGQPQHF.

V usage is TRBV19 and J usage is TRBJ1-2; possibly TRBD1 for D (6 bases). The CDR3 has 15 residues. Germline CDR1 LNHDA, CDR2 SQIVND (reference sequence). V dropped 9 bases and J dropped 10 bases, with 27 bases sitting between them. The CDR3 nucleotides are TGTGCCAGCTCCTCCATGTCGGCACAGGGCTGGCTCTACACCTTC. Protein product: CASSSMSAQGWLYTF.

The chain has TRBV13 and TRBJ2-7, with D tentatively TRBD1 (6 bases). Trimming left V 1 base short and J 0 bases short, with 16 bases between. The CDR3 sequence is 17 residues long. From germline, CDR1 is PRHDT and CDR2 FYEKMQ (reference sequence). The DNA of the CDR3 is TGTGCCAGCAGCTTAGCCCAAGGACAGACAAACTCCTACGAGCAGTACTTC. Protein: CASSLAQGQTNSYEQYF.

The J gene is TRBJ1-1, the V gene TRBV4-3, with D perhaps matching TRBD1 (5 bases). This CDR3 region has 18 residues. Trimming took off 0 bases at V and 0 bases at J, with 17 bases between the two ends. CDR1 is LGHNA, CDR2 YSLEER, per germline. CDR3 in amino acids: CASSQEKDWGLLNTEAFF. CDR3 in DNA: TGCGCCAGCAGCCAAGAGAAGGACTGGGGACTCTTGAACACTGAAGCTTTCTTT.

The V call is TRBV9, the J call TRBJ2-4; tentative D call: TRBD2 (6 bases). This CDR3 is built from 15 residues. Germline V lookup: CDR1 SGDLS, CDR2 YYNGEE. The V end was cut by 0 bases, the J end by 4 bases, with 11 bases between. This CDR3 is CASSVGGSGKNIQYF. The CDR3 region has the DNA TGTGCCAGCAGCGTAGGGGGTAGCGGAAAAAACATTCAGTACTTC. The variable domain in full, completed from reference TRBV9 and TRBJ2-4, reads DSGVTQTPKHLITATGQRVTLRCSPRSGDLSVYWYQQSLDQGLQFLIQYYNGEERAKGNILERFSAQQFPDLHSELNLSSLELGDSALYFCASSVGGSGKNIQYFGAGTRLSVL.

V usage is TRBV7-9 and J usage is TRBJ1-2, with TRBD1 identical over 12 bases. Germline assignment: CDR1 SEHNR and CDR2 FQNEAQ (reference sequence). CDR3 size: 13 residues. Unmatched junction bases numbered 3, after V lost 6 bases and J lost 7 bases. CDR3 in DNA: TGTGCCAGCAGTTGGGACAGGGGGCTTGGCTACACCTTC. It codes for CASSWDRGLGYTF.

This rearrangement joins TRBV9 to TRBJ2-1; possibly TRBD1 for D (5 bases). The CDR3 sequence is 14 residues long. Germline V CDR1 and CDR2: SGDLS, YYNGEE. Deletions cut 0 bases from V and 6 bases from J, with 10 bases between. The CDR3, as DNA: TGTGCCAGCAGCGTAGAGGACACGTTCAATGAGCAGTTCTTC. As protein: CASSVEDTFNEQFF.

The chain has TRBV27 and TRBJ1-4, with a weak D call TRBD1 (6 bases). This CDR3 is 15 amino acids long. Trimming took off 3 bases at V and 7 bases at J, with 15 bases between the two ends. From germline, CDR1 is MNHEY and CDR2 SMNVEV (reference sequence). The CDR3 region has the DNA TGTGCCAGCAGTTTCGGGGCCAGGGGCGGTGAAAAACTGTTTTTT. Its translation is CASSFGARGGEKLFF.

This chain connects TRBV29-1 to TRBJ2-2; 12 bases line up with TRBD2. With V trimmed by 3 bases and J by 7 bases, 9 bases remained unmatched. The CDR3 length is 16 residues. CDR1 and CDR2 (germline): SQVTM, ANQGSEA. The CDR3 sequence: CSVEGLAGGRGGELFF. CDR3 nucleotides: TGCAGCGTTGAGGGGCTAGCGGGGGGGCGGGGCGGGGAGCTGTTTTTT.

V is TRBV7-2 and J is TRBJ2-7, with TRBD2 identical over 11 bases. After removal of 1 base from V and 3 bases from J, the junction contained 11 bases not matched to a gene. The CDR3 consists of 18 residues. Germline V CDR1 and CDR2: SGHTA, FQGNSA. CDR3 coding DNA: TGTGCCAGCAGCTTAGTGGAGGATTCTAGCGGGGGGATCTACGAGCAGTACTTC. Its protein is CASSLVEDSSGGIYEQYF.

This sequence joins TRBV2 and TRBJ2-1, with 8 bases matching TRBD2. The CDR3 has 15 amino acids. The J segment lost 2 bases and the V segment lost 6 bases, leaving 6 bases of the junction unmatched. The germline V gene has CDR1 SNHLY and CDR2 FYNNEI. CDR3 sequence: CASSQPGGTYNEQFF. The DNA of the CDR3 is TGTGCCAGCAGCCAGCCGGGGGGGACCTACAATGAGCAGTTCTTC.

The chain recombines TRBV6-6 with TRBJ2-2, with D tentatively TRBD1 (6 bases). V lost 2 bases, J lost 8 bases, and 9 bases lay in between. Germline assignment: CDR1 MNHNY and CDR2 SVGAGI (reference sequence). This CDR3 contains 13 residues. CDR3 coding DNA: TGTGCCAGCAGTTACCAGGGGCTAGGGGAGCTGTTTTTT. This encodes CASSYQGLGELFF.

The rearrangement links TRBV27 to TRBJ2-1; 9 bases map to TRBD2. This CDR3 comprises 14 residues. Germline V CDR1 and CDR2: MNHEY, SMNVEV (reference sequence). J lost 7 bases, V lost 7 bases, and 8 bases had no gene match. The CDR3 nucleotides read TGTGCCAGCACCAGACTAGCGGCCGGTAATGAGCAGTTCTTC. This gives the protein CASTRLAAGNEQFF.

The CDR3 bases are TGCGCCAGCAGCCAAGAGTCAGTGGGACTGGGAACGAGGCTGTTTTTT. Amino acid sequence: CASSQESVGLGTRLFF. V usage is TRBV4-3 and J usage is TRBJ2-2, with D perhaps TRBD2 (6 bases). The V gene's germline CDR1 is LGHNA and CDR2 YSLEER. This CDR3 is 16 amino acids long. V lost 0 bases to trimming and J lost 13 bases, with 21 bases between them.

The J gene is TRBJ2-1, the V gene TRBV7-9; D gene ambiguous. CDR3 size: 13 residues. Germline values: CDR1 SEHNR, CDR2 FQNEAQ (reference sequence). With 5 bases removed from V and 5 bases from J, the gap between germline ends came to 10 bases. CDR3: CASSLYYDNEQFF. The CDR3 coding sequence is TGTGCCAGCAGCCTCTACTACGACAATGAGCAGTTCTTC.